Sequencing of this TCR beta chain was carried out in a study of blood T cell repertoires in COVID-19. CDR1 SGHRS and CDR2 YFSETQ come from the germline V gene. V lost 5 bases and J 6 bases, leaving 14 bases between the germline ends. The CDR3 runs 14 residues. Sequencing used immunoSEQ multiplex PCR; TCRdb keeps in-frame clones, though not all of them. The sample contains around 480,000 clones, 88% of which appear only once. The V gene is TRBV5-1, the J gene TRBJ1-4, with a weak D call TRBD1 (5 bases). This sequence originates from a woman in her 50s with COVID-19, enrolled during active disease. The material sequenced was peripheral blood. CDR3 DNA: TGCGCCAGCAGTCCGAGCAGGGCGGATGAAAAACTGTTTTTT. Amino acid sequence: CASSPSRADEKLFF.